Below are 5 T cell receptor beta chains sequenced from a single sample in a study of cytomegalovirus exposure and HLA in healthy donors. The primer mix had 60 Vbeta and 13 Jbeta primers. Assay: immunoSEQ multiplex PCR; the TCRdb copy retains only in-frame clones and omits some. The table has 35,000 to 45,000 clones, roughly 80% seen once. Source material: PBMCs. The receptors were gathered from a woman in her forties in good health and CMV-seronegative.

This chain joins TRBV28 and TRBJ1-2, with D maybe TRBD1 (5 bases). Germline V gene data show CDR1 as MDHEN and CDR2 as SYDVKM. This CDR3 region has 15 residues. V shed 5 bases and J shed 8 bases, with 21 bases lying between them. CDR3 loop: CASSRTTQAPSGYTF. The CDR3, as DNA: TGTGCCAGCAGTCGAACCACACAGGCCCCAAGCGGCTACACCTTC.

The V call is TRBV6-5, the J call TRBJ1-3; weak D call: TRBD1 (6 bases). V was shortened by 2 bases and J by 1 base, with 12 bases between the two germline ends. The CDR3 contains 16 residues. The germline CDR1 and CDR2 sequences are MNHEY and SVGAGI. CDR3 region: CASSYRGQWSGNTIYF. The CDR3 DNA is TGTGCCAGCAGTTACCGCGGACAGTGGTCTGGAAACACCATATATTTT.

The genes are TRBV4-3 and TRBJ2-1; maybe TRBD1 (6 bases). V was pared by 0 bases and J by 8 bases, with 17 bases between. Germline V gives CDR1 LGHNA, CDR2 YSLEER. This CDR3 contains 16 residues. The CDR3 DNA sequence: TGCGCCAGCAGCCAAGATCAGTACAGGGTCCAGGATGAGCAGTTCTTC. Its translation: CASSQDQYRVQDEQFF.

This sequence joins TRBV9 and TRBJ1-5; D is perhaps TRBD1 (5 bases). V was trimmed by 7 bases and J by 5 bases, leaving 7 bases between them. This CDR3 contains 11 residues. Germline CDR1 SGDLS, CDR2 YYNGEE. The CDR3 region is CASGAHQPQHF. Here the CDR3 DNA reads TGTGCCAGCGGGGCCCATCAGCCCCAGCATTTT.

The chain employs TRBV18 and TRBJ1-5, with 7 bases aligning to TRBD1. Germline CDR1 reads KGHSH; CDR2 reads LQKENI. With V trimmed by 5 bases and J by 3 bases, 1 base remained unmatched. The CDR3 has 13 amino acids. The CDR3 reads CASSGQDNQPQHF. For the CDR3, the DNA is TGTGCCAGCTCAGGACAGGACAATCAGCCCCAGCATTTT. Supplemented by reference TRBV18 and TRBJ1-5, the full variable domain reads NAGVMQNPRHLVRRRGQEARLRCSPMKGHSHVYWYRQLPEEGLKFMVYLQKENIIDESGMPKERFSAEFPKEGPSILRIQQVVRGDSAAYFCASSGQDNQPQHFGDGTRLSIL.